A selection of T cell receptor beta chains follows, all from one sample in a study of graft-versus-host responses after intestinal transplantation. Antigens for these TCRs are unknown. TCRdb keeps only in-frame clones here, not all; method: immunoSEQ multiplex PCR. In the table there are over 45,000 clones, around 92% of which are singletons. This material consisted of unstimulated CD4+ T cells sorted from spleen or lymph node cells, taken before transplant. Source of these receptors: a human donor who was the organ donor for an intestinal transplant. Each CDR3 is given with its conserved first and last residue. Fields, in order: J gene, D gene, clone size, V gene, CDR3 protein, CDR3 DNA. D genes are given only for firm matches. Clone size is given for some rows only: seen once, a few or many times, or a class if the clone is expanded.

j_gene: TRBJ2-7; d_gene: -; abundance: -; v_gene: TRBV5-6; CDR3aa: CASSLRGTYYEQYF; CDR3nt: TGTGCCAGCAGCTTGCGAGGGACTTACTACGAGCAGTACTTC
j_gene: TRBJ1-2; d_gene: -; abundance: -; v_gene: TRBV18; CDR3aa: CASSPSGATYGYTF; CDR3nt: TGTGCCAGCTCACCATCAGGGGCGACTTATGGCTACACCTTC
j_gene: TRBJ1-2; d_gene: -; abundance: -; v_gene: TRBV19; CDR3aa: CASRPSQGSYGYTF; CDR3nt: TGTGCCAGTAGGCCGTCACAGGGATCTTATGGCTACACCTTC
j_gene: TRBJ1-2; d_gene: -; abundance: -; v_gene: TRBV5-4; CDR3aa: CASSSGFGGYTF; CDR3nt: TGTGCCAGCAGCTCCGGATTCGGGGGCTACACCTTC
j_gene: TRBJ2-1; d_gene: -; abundance: -; v_gene: TRBV29-1; CDR3aa: CSVPGTSYNEQFF; CDR3nt: TGCAGCGTTCCCGGTACTTCCTACAATGAGCAGTTCTTC
j_gene: TRBJ1-5; d_gene: -; abundance: -; v_gene: TRBV28; CDR3aa: CASTPPGHYSNQPQHF; CDR3nt: TGTGCCAGCACCCCACCGGGACACTATAGCAATCAGCCCCAGCATTTT
j_gene: TRBJ2-1; d_gene: -; abundance: once; v_gene: TRBV11-1; CDR3aa: CASSLRLATGNYNEQFF; CDR3nt: TGTGCCAGCAGCTTACGATTGGCTACAGGGAATTACAATGAGCAGTTCTTC
j_gene: TRBJ1-1; d_gene: -; abundance: once; v_gene: TRBV5-1; CDR3aa: CASSLEGDNTEAFF; CDR3nt: TGCGCCAGCAGCTTGGAGGGGGATAACACTGAAGCTTTCTTT
j_gene: TRBJ2-5; d_gene: TRBD1; abundance: -; v_gene: TRBV29-1; CDR3aa: CSVLYRGQGETQYF; CDR3nt: TGCAGCGTCTTATACAGGGGGCAGGGAGAGACCCAGTACTTC
j_gene: TRBJ2-7; d_gene: TRBD2; abundance: -; v_gene: TRBV6-1; CDR3aa: CASSETPGASGSIYEQYF; CDR3nt: TGTGCCAGCAGTGAGACCCCAGGGGCTAGCGGGTCCATCTACGAGCAGTACTTC
j_gene: TRBJ2-7; d_gene: -; abundance: -; v_gene: TRBV6-4; CDR3aa: CASSDADSTYEQYF; CDR3nt: TGTGCCAGCAGTGACGCGGACAGCACCTACGAGCAGTACTTC
j_gene: TRBJ1-5; d_gene: -; abundance: -; v_gene: TRBV19; CDR3aa: CASTNRSNQPQHF; CDR3nt: TGTGCCAGTACCAACAGGAGCAATCAGCCCCAGCATTTT
j_gene: TRBJ2-1; d_gene: -; abundance: -; v_gene: TRBV28; CDR3aa: CASDRPQGEQFF; CDR3nt: TGTGCCAGCGACAGACCACAAGGTGAGCAGTTCTTC
j_gene: TRBJ1-1; d_gene: -; abundance: -; v_gene: TRBV18; CDR3aa: CASSTNPGMNTEAFF; CDR3nt: TGTGCCAGCTCCACCAATCCAGGTATGAACACTGAAGCTTTCTTT
j_gene: TRBJ2-1; d_gene: -; abundance: -; v_gene: TRBV2; CDR3aa: CASSDLGPPNEQFF; CDR3nt: TGTGCCAGCAGTGATCTTGGGCCCCCGAATGAGCAGTTCTTC
j_gene: TRBJ2-3; d_gene: -; abundance: -; v_gene: TRBV19; CDR3aa: CASKSQRLSTQYF; CDR3nt: TGTGCCAGTAAGTCCCAGCGCCTAAGTACGCAGTATTTT
j_gene: TRBJ1-2; d_gene: -; abundance: -; v_gene: TRBV10-2; CDR3aa: CASLTDGTNYGYTF; CDR3nt: TGCGCCAGCCTAACAGACGGAACTAACTATGGCTACACCTTC
j_gene: TRBJ2-1; d_gene: TRBD1; abundance: once; v_gene: TRBV6-5; CDR3aa: CASSRQGGNNEQFF; CDR3nt: TGTGCCAGCAGTCGACAGGGGGGTAACAATGAGCAGTTCTTC
j_gene: TRBJ1-1; d_gene: TRBD1; abundance: -; v_gene: TRBV19; CDR3aa: CASSISSGTALVTEAFF; CDR3nt: TGTGCCAGTAGTATTTCCTCGGGGACAGCTCTCGTCACTGAAGCTTTCTTT
j_gene: TRBJ2-1; d_gene: TRBD2; abundance: -; v_gene: TRBV4-1; CDR3aa: CASSQLSGGYNEQFF; CDR3nt: TGCGCCAGCAGCCAACTTAGCGGGGGGTACAATGAGCAGTTCTTC
j_gene: TRBJ1-2; d_gene: TRBD1; abundance: -; v_gene: TRBV18; CDR3aa: CASSVDRGSYYGYTF; CDR3nt: TGTGCCAGCTCAGTGGACAGGGGGAGTTACTATGGCTACACCTTC
j_gene: TRBJ2-2; d_gene: -; abundance: -; v_gene: TRBV7-2; CDR3aa: CASSLVGGTGELFF; CDR3nt: TGTGCCAGCAGCTTAGTAGGGGGTACCGGGGAGCTGTTTTTT
j_gene: TRBJ2-1; d_gene: -; abundance: -; v_gene: TRBV18; CDR3aa: CASSQDTTYNEQFF; CDR3nt: TGTGCCAGCTCACAGGACACAACCTACAATGAGCAGTTCTTC
j_gene: TRBJ1-1; d_gene: TRBD1; abundance: -; v_gene: TRBV28; CDR3aa: CASSKQGEWAEAFF; CDR3nt: TGTGCCAGCAGCAAACAGGGGGAATGGGCTGAAGCTTTCTTT
j_gene: TRBJ2-7; d_gene: TRBD2; abundance: once; v_gene: TRBV19; CDR3aa: CASSVESSGSYEQYF; CDR3nt: TGTGCCAGTAGTGTAGAATCTAGCGGGAGTTACGAGCAGTACTTC
j_gene: TRBJ1-1; d_gene: -; abundance: -; v_gene: TRBV20-1; CDR3aa: CSALDKEAFF; CDR3nt: TGCAGTGCTCTGGACAAGGAAGCTTTCTTT